Listed below are T cell receptor beta chains from one sample, sequenced in a study of blood T cell repertoires in COVID-19. Produced via immunoSEQ multiplex PCR; TCRdb's table is partial and in-frame only. The table records about 200,000 clones, about 88% of them present only once. The material sequenced was peripheral blood. These TCRs come from a middle-aged man with active or convalescent COVID-19. Both conserved end residues are part of each CDR3. The order of the fields is J gene, V gene, CDR3 protein.

j_call: TRBJ2-7; v_call: TRBV2; cdr3_aa: CASSEALRLRSSYEQYF
j_call: TRBJ2-2; v_call: TRBV27; cdr3_aa: CASRLAVNTGELFF
j_call: TRBJ2-3; v_call: TRBV6-5; cdr3_aa: CASRGLDTQYF
j_call: TRBJ1-3; v_call: TRBV6-6; cdr3_aa: CASSYTQPSSGNTIYF
j_call: TRBJ2-3; v_call: TRBV13; cdr3_aa: CASSYGSSTDTQYF
j_call: TRBJ1-6; v_call: TRBV27; cdr3_aa: CASSSSGQGNSPLHF
j_call: TRBJ2-7; v_call: TRBV15; cdr3_aa: CATSRDLLAGGYEQYF
j_call: TRBJ2-2; v_call: TRBV3-1/TRBV3-2; cdr3_aa: CASSQSPGSNTGELFF
j_call: TRBJ1-6; v_call: TRBV3-1/TRBV3-2; cdr3_aa: CASGLRGDSPLHF
j_call: TRBJ1-4; v_call: TRBV5-1; cdr3_aa: CASSLSGEVTNEKLFF
j_call: TRBJ1-2; v_call: TRBV12-5; cdr3_aa: CASGLALQGWSGYTF
j_call: TRBJ1-2; v_call: TRBV29-1; cdr3_aa: CSVQAHVHGYTF
j_call: TRBJ2-7; v_call: TRBV24-1; cdr3_aa: CATSDSQGRQYF
j_call: TRBJ2-5; v_call: TRBV9; cdr3_aa: CASSQGTVLGETQYF
j_call: TRBJ2-1; v_call: TRBV7-2; cdr3_aa: CASSLAGAYNEQFF
j_call: TRBJ2-5; v_call: TRBV18; cdr3_aa: CASSPMTGQETQYF
j_call: TRBJ2-5; v_call: TRBV3-1/TRBV3-2; cdr3_aa: CASSKRYRDRVIVETQYF
j_call: TRBJ2-1; v_call: TRBV2; cdr3_aa: CASSGGPLSYNEQFF
j_call: TRBJ1-4; v_call: TRBV5-4; cdr3_aa: CASSFSGEMNEKLFF
j_call: TRBJ2-1; v_call: TRBV7-6; cdr3_aa: CASSVAGLVLGEQFF
j_call: TRBJ2-7; v_call: TRBV28; cdr3_aa: CASSKEPRPSYEQYF
j_call: TRBJ2-7; v_call: TRBV3-1/TRBV3-2; cdr3_aa: CASSQVSLPSYEQYF
j_call: TRBJ1-1; v_call: TRBV6-6; cdr3_aa: CASSRQTGTDHTEAFF
j_call: TRBJ1-1; v_call: TRBV20-1; cdr3_aa: CSASVNTEAFF
j_call: TRBJ1-4; v_call: TRBV7-9; cdr3_aa: CASSLEGVLGEKLFF
j_call: TRBJ1-5; v_call: TRBV28; cdr3_aa: CASSWGQGGNQPQHF
j_call: TRBJ2-3; v_call: TRBV11-3; cdr3_aa: CASSRVAGGHIEQYF
j_call: TRBJ2-3; v_call: TRBV9; cdr3_aa: CASSSHSGYPVGTQYF
j_call: TRBJ1-3; v_call: TRBV11-2; cdr3_aa: CASSLGRDSGNTIYF